This section outlines one T cell receptor (beta chain) sequence together with its context. The target of this receptor is not known. No base quality information exists; no much larger clone differs at one position. Whole blood was collected in K2EDTA tubes by collaborating institutions according to the institutions' own protocols. For TCRbeta analysis, collaborators shipped samples as frozen whole blood, isolated PBMCs, or DNA extracted from either of those sample types. The sample is drawn from a study of blood T cell repertoires in COVID-19 (dated by TCRdb to 2018 to 2020). For the study in its entirety: Samples from collaborators originated in the United States, Italy and Spain and spanned both the acute and convalescent phases of COVID-19. The repertoires were released in a freely available public database meant as a resource for research on the immune response to SARS-CoV-2. The dataset comprised deeply sampled blood TCRbeta repertoires from subjects exposed to, actively infected with, or recovered from COVID-19. The samples were drawn from the first 160 participants of the ongoing ImmuneRACE study and from 1,200 or so subjects provided by 6 global collaborators. Where available, HLA class I and class II types were obtained from metadata supplied by the sample provider rather than from assay-based typing. Nearly every sample came with metadata listing a de-identified subject ID, COVID-19 status, age in years and sex. The prospective study material was composed of cDNA or gDNA derived from T cells, B-cell-depleted T cells, or PBMCs.

Summary of the overall study and its limitations: The amount of clinical and demographic metadata varied by source and participant and was provided uncurated.

Trimming takes 1 base off V and 0 bases off J; junction bases not matched to a gene: 12. For CDR1 and CDR2, the germline V gene lists SGHVS and FQNEAQ. Including cysteine and phenylalanine, the CDR3 has 19 amino acids. The sequence is cut down to CDR3 DNA, 57 bases in frame from base 1. TCRbeta CDR3 regions were amplified from genomic DNA by means of the immunoSEQ Assay, a bias-controlled multiplex PCR. The paper's processing steps were these. The number of nucleated cells in each sample was estimated by amplification of reference gene primers within the assay. Sequence reads were collapsed and filtered to measure the absolute abundance of every unique TCRbeta CDR3 rearrangement. Productive Simpson clonality was computed per sample as the square root of Simpson's diversity index over productive rearrangements. TCRdb mirrors the immuneACCESS table, restricted to in-frame sequences. Some clones are absent from its copies; in checked studies, under half trace to an unresolved V gene, and the reason for the others is unknown. For V, J and clone size, that table is used; D and trimming come from the DNA. The sample yields around 200,000 clones; approximately 83% were counted once. The ten top clones hold 3.3% of the sample.

Sequences were obtained from peripheral blood. Recombination joined TRBV7-8 with TRBJ1-5, with 7 bases matching TRBD1. This clonotype was sampled from a man aged 55 to 69 with acute or convalescent COVID-19. The CDR3 reads CASSLGVGRGIFSNQPQHF. The nucleotide sequence reads as follows: TGTGCCAGCAGCTTAGGGGTTGGCAGGGGGATATTTAGCAATCAGCCCCAGCATTTT.